Listed here are 8 T cell receptor beta chains from one sample, sequenced in a study of blood T cell repertoires in COVID-19. Only in-frame clones appear in the TCRdb table, and some are missing; sequencing was by immunoSEQ multiplex PCR. The data show 50,000 to 70,000 clones, 84% seen once. The sequenced material came from peripheral blood. All receptors come from a man in his 70s with active COVID-19.

This chain uses TRBV7-7 with TRBJ2-2; a possible D gene is TRBD2 (5 bases). The V gene's germline CDR1 is SSHAT and CDR2 FNYEAQ (reference sequence). Between the trimmed V and J ends, which lost 6 bases and 0 bases, there was a span of 14 bases. CDR3 length equals 16 residues. For the CDR3, the DNA is TGTGCCAGCAGTTCTGGAGTAGCGACGAACACCGGGGAGCTGTTTTTT. Translating it yields CASSSGVATNTGELFF.

The chain is built from TRBV29-1 and TRBJ2-7; 8 bases are a match to TRBD1. Germline CDR1 reads SQVTM; CDR2 reads ANQGSEA. The length of the CDR3 is 14 residues. V lost 5 bases and J lost 2; bases outside the gene matches: 8. This CDR3 is CSVWGQDNAYEQYF. The CDR3 bases are TGCAGCGTTTGGGGACAGGACAATGCCTACGAGCAGTACTTC.

The rearrangement uses TRBV9 and TRBJ2-5, with D perhaps matching TRBD2 (5 bases). There are 12 residues in the CDR3. Germline V gene data show CDR1 as SGDLS and CDR2 as YYNGEE. The germline V and J ends were trimmed by 0 bases and 5 bases, with 5 bases remaining between them. The CDR3 here is CASSVGGETQYF. The CDR3, as DNA: TGTGCCAGCAGCGTAGGCGGGGAGACCCAGTACTTC.

The V and J genes are TRBV5-1 and TRBJ2-7, with D possibly being TRBD1 (5 bases). This CDR3 contains 15 residues. The ends were cut back, 0 bases at V and 3 bases at J, with 13 bases in the middle. Germline V lookup: CDR1 SGHRS, CDR2 YFSETQ. The CDR3 DNA sequence: TGCGCCAGCAGCTTGGCCAGGCAGGGCGGCTACGAGCAGTACTTC. Its translation: CASSLARQGGYEQYF.

This sequence joins TRBV5-4 and TRBJ2-1; tentatively, D is TRBD1 (7 bases). CDR1 and CDR2 from the germline V gene are SGHNT and YYREEE (reference sequence). The CDR3 contains 16 residues. The V and J ends lost 6 bases and 1 base respectively, with 17 bases between them. CDR3 residues: CASTNRQGGSYNEQFF. CDR3 DNA sequence: TGTGCCAGCACAAACCGCCAGGGGGGTTCCTACAATGAGCAGTTCTTC.

The J gene is TRBJ2-5, the V gene TRBV21-1; the tabulated D call, TRBD2, remains unverified against the DNA. TRBV21-1 is a known pseudogene. CDR3 length: 13 amino acids. The CDR3 bases are TGTGCCAGCAGCAATGGAAGCGTGGTGACCCAGTACTTC. Encoded protein: CASSNGSVVTQYF.

This clone appeared a few times. The same CDR3 also results from other DNA sequences found in this sample. The rearrangement uses TRBV14 and TRBJ2-2; unclear D gene. Germline assignment: CDR1 SGHDN and CDR2 FVKESK. The V and J ends lost 4 bases and 1 base respectively, with 7 bases between them. The CDR3 spans 14 residues. CDR3 region: CASSRQRNTGELFF. The CDR3 DNA is TGTGCCAGCAGCCGTCAGCGGAACACCGGGGAGCTGTTTTTT.

The J gene is TRBJ2-2, the V gene TRBV30; maybe TRBD1 (6 bases). This CDR3 comprises 17 residues. Trimming stripped 4 bases from V and 2 bases from J, with 20 bases between. CDR1 and CDR2 from the germline V gene are GTSNPN and SVGIG (reference sequence). CDR3 amino acids: CAWKGRAQGLNTGELFF. CDR3 nucleotides: TGTGCCTGGAAAGGGCGGGCACAGGGATTAAACACCGGGGAGCTGTTTTTT.